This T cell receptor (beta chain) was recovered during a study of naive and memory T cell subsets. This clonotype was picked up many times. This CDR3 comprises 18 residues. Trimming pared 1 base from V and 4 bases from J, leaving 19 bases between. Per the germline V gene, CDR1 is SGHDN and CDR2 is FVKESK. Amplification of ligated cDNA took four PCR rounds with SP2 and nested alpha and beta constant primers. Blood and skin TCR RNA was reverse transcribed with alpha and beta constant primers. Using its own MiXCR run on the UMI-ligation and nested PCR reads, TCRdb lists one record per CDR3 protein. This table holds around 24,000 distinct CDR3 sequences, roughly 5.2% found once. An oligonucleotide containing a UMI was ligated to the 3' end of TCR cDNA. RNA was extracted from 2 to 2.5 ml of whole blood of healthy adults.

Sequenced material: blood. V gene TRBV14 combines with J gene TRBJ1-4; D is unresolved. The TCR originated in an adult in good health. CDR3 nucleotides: TGTGCCAGCAGCCAAGCCTCCCCGAGGTCGGTCCTTAATGAAAAACTGTTTTTT. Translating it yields CASSQASPRSVLNEKLFF. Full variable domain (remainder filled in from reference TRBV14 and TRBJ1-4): EAGVTQFPSHSVIEKGQTVTLRCDPISGHDNLYWYRRVMGKEIKFLLHFVKESKQDESGMPNNRFLAERTGGTYSTLKVQPAELEDSGVYFCASSQASPRSVLNEKLFFGSGTQLSVL.